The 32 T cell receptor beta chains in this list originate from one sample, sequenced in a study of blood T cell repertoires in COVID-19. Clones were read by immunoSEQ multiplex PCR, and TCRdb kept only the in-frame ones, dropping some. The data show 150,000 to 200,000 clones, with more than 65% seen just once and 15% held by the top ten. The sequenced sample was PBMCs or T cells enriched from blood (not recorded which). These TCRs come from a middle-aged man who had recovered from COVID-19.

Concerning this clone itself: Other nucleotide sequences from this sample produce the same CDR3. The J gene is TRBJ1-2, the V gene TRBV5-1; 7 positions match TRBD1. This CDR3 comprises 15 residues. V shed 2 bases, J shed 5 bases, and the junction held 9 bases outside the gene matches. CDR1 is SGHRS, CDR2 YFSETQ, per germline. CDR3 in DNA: TGCGCCAGCAGCTTAGGAGGGACAGCCAATTATGGCTACACCTTC. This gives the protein CASSLGGTANYGYTF.

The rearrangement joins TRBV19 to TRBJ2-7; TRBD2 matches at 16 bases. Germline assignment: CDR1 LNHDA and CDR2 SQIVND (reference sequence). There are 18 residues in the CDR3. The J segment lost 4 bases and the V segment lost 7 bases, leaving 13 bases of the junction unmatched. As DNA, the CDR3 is TGTGCCAGTACCCCGGGACTAGCGGGGGGGCCAAGGCATTACGAGCAGTACTTC. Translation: CASTPGLAGGPRHYEQYF. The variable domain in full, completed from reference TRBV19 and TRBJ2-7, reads DGGITQSPKYLFRKEGQNVTLSCEQNLNHDAMYWYRQDPGQGLRLIYYSQIVNDFQKGDIAEGYSVSREKKESFPLTVTSAQKNPTAFYLCASTPGLAGGPRHYEQYFGPGTRLTVT.

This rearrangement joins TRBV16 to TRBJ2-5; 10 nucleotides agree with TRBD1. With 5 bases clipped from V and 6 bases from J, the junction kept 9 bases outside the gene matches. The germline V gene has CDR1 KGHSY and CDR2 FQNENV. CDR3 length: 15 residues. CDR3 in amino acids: CASSSRDRGIKTQYF. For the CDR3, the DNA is TGTGCCAGCAGCTCTCGGGACAGGGGAATTAAGACCCAGTACTTC.

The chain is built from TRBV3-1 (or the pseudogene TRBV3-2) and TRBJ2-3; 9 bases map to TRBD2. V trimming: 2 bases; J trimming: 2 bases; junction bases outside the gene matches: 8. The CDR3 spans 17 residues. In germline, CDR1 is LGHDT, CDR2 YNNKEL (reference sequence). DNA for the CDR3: TGTGCCAGCAGCCAACCAAGCCTAGCGGGGATCACAGATACGCAGTATTTT. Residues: CASSQPSLAGITDTQYF.

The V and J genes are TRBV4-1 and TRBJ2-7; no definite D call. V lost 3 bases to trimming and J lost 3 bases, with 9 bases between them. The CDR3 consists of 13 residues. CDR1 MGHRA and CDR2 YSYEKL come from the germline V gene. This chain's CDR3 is CASSQQEFYEQYF. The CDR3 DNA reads TGCGCCAGCAGCCAGCAAGAGTTCTACGAGCAGTACTTC.

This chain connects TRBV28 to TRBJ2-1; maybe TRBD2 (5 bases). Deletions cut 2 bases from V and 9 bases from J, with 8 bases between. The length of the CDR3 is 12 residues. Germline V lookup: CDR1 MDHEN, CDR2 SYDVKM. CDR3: CASSLARGEQFF. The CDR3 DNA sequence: TGTGCCAGCAGTTTAGCCCGGGGTGAGCAGTTCTTC.

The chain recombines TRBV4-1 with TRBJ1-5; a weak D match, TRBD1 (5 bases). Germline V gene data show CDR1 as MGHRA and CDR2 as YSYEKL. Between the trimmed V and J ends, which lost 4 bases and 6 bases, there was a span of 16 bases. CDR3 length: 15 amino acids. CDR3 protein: CASSRGVGEGQPQHF. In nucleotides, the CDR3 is TGCGCCAGCAGCCGAGGGGTCGGGGAGGGTCAGCCCCAGCATTTT.

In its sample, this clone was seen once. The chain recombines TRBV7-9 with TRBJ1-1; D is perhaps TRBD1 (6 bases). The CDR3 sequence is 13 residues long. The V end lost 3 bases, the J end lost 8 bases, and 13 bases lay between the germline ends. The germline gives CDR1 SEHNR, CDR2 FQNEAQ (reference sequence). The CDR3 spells CASSFLRQEEAFF. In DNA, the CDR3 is TGTGCCAGCAGCTTCCTAAGACAGGAAGAAGCTTTCTTT.

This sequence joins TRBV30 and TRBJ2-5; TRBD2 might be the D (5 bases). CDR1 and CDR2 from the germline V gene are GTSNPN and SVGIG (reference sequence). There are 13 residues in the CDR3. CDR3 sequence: CGLARSAQETQYF. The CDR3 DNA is TGTGGCTTAGCGCGGTCGGCCCAAGAGACCCAGTACTTC.

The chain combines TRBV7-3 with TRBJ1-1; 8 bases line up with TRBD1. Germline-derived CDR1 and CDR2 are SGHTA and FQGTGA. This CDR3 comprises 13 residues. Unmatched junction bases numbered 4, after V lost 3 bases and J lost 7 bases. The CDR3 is CASSFGQGFEAFF. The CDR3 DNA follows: TGTGCCAGCAGCTTCGGACAGGGTTTTGAAGCTTTCTTT.

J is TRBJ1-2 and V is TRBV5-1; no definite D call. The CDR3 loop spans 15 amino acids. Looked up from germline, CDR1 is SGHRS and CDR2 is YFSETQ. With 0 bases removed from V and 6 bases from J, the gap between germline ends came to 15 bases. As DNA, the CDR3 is TGCGCCAGCAGCTTGGGTGGAGGGCTCCTTGATGGCTACACCTTC. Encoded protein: CASSLGGGLLDGYTF.

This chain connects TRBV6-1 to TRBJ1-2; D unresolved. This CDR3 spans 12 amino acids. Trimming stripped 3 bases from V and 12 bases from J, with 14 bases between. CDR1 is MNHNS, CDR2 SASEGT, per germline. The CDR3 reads CASSEGITRDTF. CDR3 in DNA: TGTGCCAGCAGTGAGGGGATAACGCGGGACACCTTC.

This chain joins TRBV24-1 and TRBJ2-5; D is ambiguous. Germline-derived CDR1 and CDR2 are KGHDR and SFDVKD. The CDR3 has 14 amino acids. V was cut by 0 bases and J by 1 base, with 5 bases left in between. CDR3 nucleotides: TGTGCCACCAGTGATTTGAACAGCCAAGAGACCCAGTACTTC. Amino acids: CATSDLNSQETQYF.

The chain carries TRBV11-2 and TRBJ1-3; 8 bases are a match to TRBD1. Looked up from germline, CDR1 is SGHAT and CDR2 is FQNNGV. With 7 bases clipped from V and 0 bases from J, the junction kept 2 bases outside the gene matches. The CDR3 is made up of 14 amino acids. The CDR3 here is CASMTGVSGNTIYF. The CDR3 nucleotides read TGTGCCAGCATGACAGGGGTCTCTGGAAACACCATATATTTT.

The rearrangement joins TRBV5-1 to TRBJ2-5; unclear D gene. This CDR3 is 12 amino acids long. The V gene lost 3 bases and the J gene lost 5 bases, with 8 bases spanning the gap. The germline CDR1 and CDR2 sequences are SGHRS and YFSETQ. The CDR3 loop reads CASSSPPETQYF. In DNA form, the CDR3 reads TGCGCCAGCAGCTCTCCCCCCGAGACCCAGTACTTC.

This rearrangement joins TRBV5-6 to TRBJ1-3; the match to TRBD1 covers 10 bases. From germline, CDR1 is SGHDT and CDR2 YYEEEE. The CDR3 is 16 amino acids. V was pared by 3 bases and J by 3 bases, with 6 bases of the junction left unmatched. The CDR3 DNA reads TGTGCCAGCAGCTGGGGGGACAGGGGTCGTGGAAACACCATATATTTT. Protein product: CASSWGDRGRGNTIYF.

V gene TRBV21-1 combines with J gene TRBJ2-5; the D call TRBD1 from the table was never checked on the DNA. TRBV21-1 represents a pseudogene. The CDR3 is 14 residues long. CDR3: CASSPTSDRETQYF. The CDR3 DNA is TGTGCCAGCAGCCCTACTTCGGACAGGGAGACCCAGTACTTC.

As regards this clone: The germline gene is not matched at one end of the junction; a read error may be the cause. The CDR3 DNA follows: TGTGCCACCAGCAGAGCAGGGGGGAACGCTGAAGCTTTCTTT. Translating gives CATSRAGGNAEAFF. The rearrangement joins TRBV15 to TRBJ1-1; 7 bases align to TRBD1. The CDR3 totals 14 residues. Germline V gene lookup returns CDR1 LNHNV and CDR2 YYDKDF (reference sequence).

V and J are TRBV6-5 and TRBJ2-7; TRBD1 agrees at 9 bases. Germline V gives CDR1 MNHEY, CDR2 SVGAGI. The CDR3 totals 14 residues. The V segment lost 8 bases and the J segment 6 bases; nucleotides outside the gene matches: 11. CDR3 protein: CASGPRDRVSEQYF. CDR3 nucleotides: TGTGCCAGCGGCCCCCGGGACAGGGTAAGCGAGCAGTACTTC.

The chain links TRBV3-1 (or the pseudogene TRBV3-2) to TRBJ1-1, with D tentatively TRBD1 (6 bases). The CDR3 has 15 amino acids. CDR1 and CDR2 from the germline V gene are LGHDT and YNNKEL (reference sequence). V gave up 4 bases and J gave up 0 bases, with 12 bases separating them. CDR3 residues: CASSRYRALNTEAFF. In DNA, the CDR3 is TGTGCCAGCAGCCGGTACAGGGCATTGAACACTGAAGCTTTCTTT.

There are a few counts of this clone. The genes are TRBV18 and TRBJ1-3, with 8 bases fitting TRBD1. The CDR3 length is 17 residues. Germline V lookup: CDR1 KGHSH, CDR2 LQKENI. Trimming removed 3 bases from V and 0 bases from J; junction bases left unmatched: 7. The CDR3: CASSPKTGAYSGNTIYF. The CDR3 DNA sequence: TGTGCCAGCTCACCCAAGACAGGGGCGTACTCTGGAAACACCATATATTTT.

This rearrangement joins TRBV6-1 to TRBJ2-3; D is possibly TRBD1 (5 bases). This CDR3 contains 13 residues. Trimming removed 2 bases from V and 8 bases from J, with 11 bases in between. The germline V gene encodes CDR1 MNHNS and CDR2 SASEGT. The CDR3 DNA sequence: TGTGCCAGCAGTGAAAACCCTAGGGGTACGCAGTATTTT. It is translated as CASSENPRGTQYF.

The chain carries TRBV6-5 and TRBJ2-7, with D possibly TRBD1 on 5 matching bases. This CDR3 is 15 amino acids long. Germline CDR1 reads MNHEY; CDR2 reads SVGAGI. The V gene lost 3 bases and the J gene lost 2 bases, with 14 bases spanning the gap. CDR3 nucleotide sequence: TGTGCCAGCAGTTATGCCCCACAGACAGCCTACGAGCAGTACTTC. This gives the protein CASSYAPQTAYEQYF.

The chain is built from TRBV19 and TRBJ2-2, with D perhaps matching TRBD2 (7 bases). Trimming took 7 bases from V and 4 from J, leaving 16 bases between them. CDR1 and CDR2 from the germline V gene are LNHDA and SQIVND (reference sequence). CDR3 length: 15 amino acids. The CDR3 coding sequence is TGTGCCAGTATGGGGAGGGGGGCCCTCACCGGGGAGCTGTTTTTT. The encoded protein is CASMGRGALTGELFF.

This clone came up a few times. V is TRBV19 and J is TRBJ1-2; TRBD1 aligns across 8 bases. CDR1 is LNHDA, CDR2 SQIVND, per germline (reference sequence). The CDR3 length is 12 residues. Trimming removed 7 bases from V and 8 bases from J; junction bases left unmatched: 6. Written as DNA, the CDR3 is TGTGCCAGTACCCCGGACAGGGCCGGCTACACCTTC. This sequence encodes CASTPDRAGYTF.

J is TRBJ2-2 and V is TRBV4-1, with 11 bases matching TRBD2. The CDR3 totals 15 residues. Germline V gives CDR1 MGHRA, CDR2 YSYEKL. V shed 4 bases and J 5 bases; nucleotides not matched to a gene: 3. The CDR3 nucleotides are TGCGCCAGCAGCCGCTCTAGCGGGGGGACCGGGGAGCTGTTTTTT. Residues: CASSRSSGGTGELFF.

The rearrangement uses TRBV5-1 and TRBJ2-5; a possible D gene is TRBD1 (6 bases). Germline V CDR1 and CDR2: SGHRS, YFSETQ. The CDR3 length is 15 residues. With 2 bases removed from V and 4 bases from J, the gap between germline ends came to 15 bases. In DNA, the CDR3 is TGCGCCAGCAGCTTAGCAGGGGCAGGCAGAGAGACCCAGTACTTC. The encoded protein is CASSLAGAGRETQYF.

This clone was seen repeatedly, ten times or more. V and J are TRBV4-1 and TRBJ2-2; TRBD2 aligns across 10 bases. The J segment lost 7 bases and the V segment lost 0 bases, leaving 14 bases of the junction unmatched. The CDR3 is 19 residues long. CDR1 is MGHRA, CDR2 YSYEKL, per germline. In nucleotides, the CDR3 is TGCGCCAGCAGCCAAGATGGGCTAGCGGGGGCCAAGAGGAGCGGGGAGCTGTTTTTT. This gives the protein CASSQDGLAGAKRSGELFF.

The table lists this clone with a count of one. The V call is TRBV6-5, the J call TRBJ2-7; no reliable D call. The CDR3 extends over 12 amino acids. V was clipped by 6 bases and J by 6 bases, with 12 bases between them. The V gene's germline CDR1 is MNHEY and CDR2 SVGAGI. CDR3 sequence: CASSRIYSEQYF. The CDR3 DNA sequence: TGTGCCAGCAGCCGAATTTACAGCGAGCAGTACTTC.

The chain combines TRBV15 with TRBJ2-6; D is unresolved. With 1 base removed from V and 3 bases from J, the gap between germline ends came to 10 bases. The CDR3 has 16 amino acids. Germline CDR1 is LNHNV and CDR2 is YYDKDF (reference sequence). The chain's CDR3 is CATSRAPGIGANVLTF. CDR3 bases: TGTGCCACCAGCAGAGCCCCCGGTATTGGGGCCAACGTCCTGACTTTC.

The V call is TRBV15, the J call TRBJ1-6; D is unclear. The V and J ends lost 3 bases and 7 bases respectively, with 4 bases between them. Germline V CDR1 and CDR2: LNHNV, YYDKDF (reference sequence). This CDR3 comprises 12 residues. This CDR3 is CATSRENSPLHF. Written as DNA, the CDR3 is TGTGCCACCAGCAGGGAGAATTCACCCCTCCACTTT.

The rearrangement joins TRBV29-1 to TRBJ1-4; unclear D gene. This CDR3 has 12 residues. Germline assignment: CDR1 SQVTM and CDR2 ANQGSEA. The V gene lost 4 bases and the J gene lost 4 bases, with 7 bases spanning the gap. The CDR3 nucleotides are TGCAGCGTTGGAGAATATAATGAAAAACTGTTTTTT. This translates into CSVGEYNEKLFF.